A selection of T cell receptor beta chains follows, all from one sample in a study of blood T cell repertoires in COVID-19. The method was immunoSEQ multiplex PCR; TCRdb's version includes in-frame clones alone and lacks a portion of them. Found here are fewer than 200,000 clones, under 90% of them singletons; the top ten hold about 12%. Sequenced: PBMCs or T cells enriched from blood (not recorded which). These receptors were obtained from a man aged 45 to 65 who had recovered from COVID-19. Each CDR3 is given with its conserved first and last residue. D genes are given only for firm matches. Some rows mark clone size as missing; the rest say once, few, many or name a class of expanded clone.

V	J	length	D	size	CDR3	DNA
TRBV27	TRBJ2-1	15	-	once	CASSPPLTSYNEQFF	TGTGCCAGCAGTCCGCCTCTAACCTCCTACAATGAGCAGTTCTTC
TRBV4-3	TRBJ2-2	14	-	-	CASGDTPNTGELFF	TGCGCCAGCGGGGACACTCCGAACACCGGGGAGCTGTTTTTT
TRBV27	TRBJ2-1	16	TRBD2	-	CASSFLSGGVYNEQFF	TGTGCCAGCAGTTTCCTAAGCGGGGGGGTCTACAATGAGCAGTTCTTC
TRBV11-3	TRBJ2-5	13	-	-	CASSRHIQETQYF	TGTGCCAGCAGCCGCCACATACAAGAGACCCAGTACTTC
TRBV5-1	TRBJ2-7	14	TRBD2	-	CASSERGSTYEQYF	TGCGCCAGCAGCGAGCGGGGGTCAACCTACGAGCAGTACTTC
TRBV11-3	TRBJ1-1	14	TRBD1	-	CASSSGQGNTEAFF	TGTGCCAGCAGCTCGGGACAGGGTAACACTGAAGCTTTCTTT
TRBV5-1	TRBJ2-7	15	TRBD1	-	CASRSQGATLYEQYF	TGCGCCAGCAGATCTCAGGGGGCGACCCTCTACGAGCAGTACTTC
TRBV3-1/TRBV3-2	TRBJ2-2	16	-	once	CASSPGFGRGAGELFF	TGTGCCAGCAGCCCCGGGTTTGGGAGAGGAGCCGGGGAGCTGTTTTTT
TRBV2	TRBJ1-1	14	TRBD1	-	CASSGTGSTTEAFF	TGTGCCAGCAGTGGGACAGGGTCCACCACTGAAGCTTTCTTT
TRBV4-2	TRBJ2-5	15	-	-	CASSQEAGFQETQYF	TGTGCCAGCAGCCAAGAGGCAGGGTTCCAAGAGACCCAGTACTTC
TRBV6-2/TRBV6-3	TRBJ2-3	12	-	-	CASSYLTDTQYF	TGTGCCAGCAGTTACCTGACTGATACGCAGTATTTT
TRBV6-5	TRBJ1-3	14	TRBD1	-	CASSNRGRGNTIYF	TGTGCCAGCAGTAACAGGGGGCGTGGAAACACCATATATTTT
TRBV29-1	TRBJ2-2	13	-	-	CSVERSYTGELFF	TGCAGCGTTGAGAGGTCGTACACCGGGGAGCTGTTTTTT
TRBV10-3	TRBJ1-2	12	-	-	CAISLGEYGYTF	TGTGCCATCAGTCTTGGGGAGTATGGCTACACCTTC
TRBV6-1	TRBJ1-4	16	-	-	CASSDGTQGLRGKLFF	TGTGCCAGCAGTGATGGTACCCAGGGGCTGAGGGGAAAACTGTTTTTT
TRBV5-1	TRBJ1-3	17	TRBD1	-	CASSLGTGGSSGNTIYF	TGCGCCAGCAGCTTGGGGACAGGGGGCTCCTCTGGAAACACCATATATTTT
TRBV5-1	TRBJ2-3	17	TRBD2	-	CASSLGTSGFGTDTQYF	TGCGCCAGCAGCTTGGGGACTAGCGGTTTTGGCACAGATACGCAGTATTTT
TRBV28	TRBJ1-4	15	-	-	CASSRGTAFNEKLFF	TGTGCCAGCAGCCGGGGGACGGCCTTTAATGAAAAACTGTTTTTT
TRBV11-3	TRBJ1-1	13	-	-	CASAYSRNTEAFF	TGTGCCAGCGCCTACAGCAGAAACACTGAAGCTTTCTTT
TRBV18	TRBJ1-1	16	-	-	CASSGLPGFMNTEAFF	TGTGCCAGCTCAGGATTGCCGGGGTTCATGAACACTGAAGCTTTCTTT
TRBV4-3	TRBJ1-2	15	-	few	CASSQDEVWSYGYTF	TGCGCCAGCAGCCAAGATGAGGTGTGGTCCTATGGCTACACCTTC
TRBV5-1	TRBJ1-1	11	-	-	CASSLTGEAFF	TGCGCCAGCAGCTTGACCGGTGAAGCTTTCTTT
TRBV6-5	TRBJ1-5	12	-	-	CASSRGHQPQHF	TGTGCCAGCAGCAGAGGGCATCAGCCCCAGCATTTT
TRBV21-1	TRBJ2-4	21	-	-	CASSKVRQGWGTSGIKNIQYF	TGTGCCAGCAGCAAAGTCCGACAGGGATGGGGGACTAGCGGCATCAAAAACATTCAGTACTTC
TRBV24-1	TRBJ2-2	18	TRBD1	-	CATSDFAGDRGHTGELFF	TGTGCCACCAGTGATTTTGCTGGAGACAGGGGGCACACCGGGGAGCTGTTTTTT
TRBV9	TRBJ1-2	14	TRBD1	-	CASSAQTGFYGYTF	TGTGCCAGCAGCGCCCAGACAGGGTTCTATGGCTACACCTTC
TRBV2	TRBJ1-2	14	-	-	CASSVDPRGYGYTF	TGTGCCAGCAGTGTGGATCCGCGGGGCTATGGCTACACCTTC
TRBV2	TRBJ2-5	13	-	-	CATTGWGQETQYF	TGTGCCACCACAGGTTGGGGTCAAGAGACCCAGTACTTC
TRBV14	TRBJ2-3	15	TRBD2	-	CASSQELAATDTQYF	TGTGCCAGCAGCCAAGAACTAGCGGCTACAGATACGCAGTATTTT
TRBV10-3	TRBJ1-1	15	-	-	CAISVAGAMNTEAFF	TGTGCCATCAGTGTGGCAGGGGCGATGAACACTGAAGCTTTCTTT
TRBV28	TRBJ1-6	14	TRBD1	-	CASSYGQGVSPLHF	TGTGCCAGCAGTTACGGACAGGGTGTTTCACCCCTCCACTTT
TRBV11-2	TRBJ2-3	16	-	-	CASSLEAPIVSDTQYF	TGTGCCAGCAGCTTAGAAGCGCCGATCGTCTCAGATACGCAGTATTTT
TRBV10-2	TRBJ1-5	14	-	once	CASSFTTSNQPQHF	TGCGCCAGCAGTTTTACAACATCCAATCAGCCCCAGCATTTT
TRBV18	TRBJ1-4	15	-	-	CASSPPGLAGEKLFF	TGTGCCAGCTCACCACCGGGCTTGGCCGGAGAAAAACTGTTTTTT
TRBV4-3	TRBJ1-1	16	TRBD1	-	CASSQVQGGRGTEAFF	TGCGCCAGCAGCCAAGTACAGGGGGGACGGGGCACTGAAGCTTTCTTT
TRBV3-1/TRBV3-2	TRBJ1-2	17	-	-	CASSQDDWGSPHYGYTF	TGTGCCAGCAGCCAAGATGATTGGGGCTCCCCGCACTATGGCTACACCTTC
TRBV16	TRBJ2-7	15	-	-	CASSQGWDWTGEQYF	TGTGCCAGCAGCCAAGGTTGGGACTGGACGGGGGAGCAGTACTTC
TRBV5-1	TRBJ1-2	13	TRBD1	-	CASSLQGPYGYTF	TGCGCCAGCAGCCTACAGGGGCCCTATGGCTACACCTTC
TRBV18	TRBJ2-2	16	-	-	CASSRTGTYNTGELFF	TGTGCCAGCTCACGAACAGGGACGTATAACACCGGGGAGCTGTTTTTT
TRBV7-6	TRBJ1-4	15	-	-	CASSLAQGRDEKLFF	TGTGCCAGCAGCTTAGCACAGGGCCGAGATGAAAAACTGTTTTTT
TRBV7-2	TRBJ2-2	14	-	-	CASSSLVFTGELFF	TGTGCCAGCAGCTCCCTTGTTTTCACCGGGGAGCTGTTTTTT
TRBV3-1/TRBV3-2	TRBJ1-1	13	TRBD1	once	CASSQQGAGEAFF	TGTGCCAGCAGCCAACAGGGGGCCGGTGAAGCTTTCTTT
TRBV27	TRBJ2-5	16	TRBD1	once	CASSFYNGDRKETQYF	TGTGCCAGCAGTTTTTACAACGGGGACAGGAAAGAGACCCAGTACTTC
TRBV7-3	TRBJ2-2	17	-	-	CASSLNHVTENTGELFF	TGTGCCAGCAGCCTTAATCATGTAACAGAGAACACCGGGGAGCTGTTTTTT
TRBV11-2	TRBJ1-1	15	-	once	CASSLVRPGGTEAFF	TGTGCCAGCAGCTTAGTACGGCCCGGGGGCACTGAAGCTTTCTTT
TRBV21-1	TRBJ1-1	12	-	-	CARQGAPTEAFF	TGTGCCCGACAGGGGGCGCCCACTGAAGCTTTCTTT
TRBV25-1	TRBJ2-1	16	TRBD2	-	CASSVTGTSGGSEQFF	TGTGCCAGCAGTGTGACCGGGACTAGCGGGGGTAGTGAGCAGTTCTTC
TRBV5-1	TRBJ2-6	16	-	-	CASSLAFSSGANVLTF	TGCGCCAGCAGCTTGGCGTTCTCCTCTGGGGCCAACGTCCTGACTTTC
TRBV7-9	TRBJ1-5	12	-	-	CASANGSQPQHF	TGTGCCAGCGCCAACGGGAGCCAGCCCCAGCATTTT
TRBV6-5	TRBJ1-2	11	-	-	CASSLGYGYTF	TGTGCCAGCAGTCTAGGCTATGGCTACACCTTC
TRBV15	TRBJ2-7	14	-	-	CATSGIGVAPEQYF	TGTGCCACCAGCGGAATTGGGGTAGCGCCCGAGCAGTACTTC
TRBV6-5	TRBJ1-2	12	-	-	CASSYAGVGYTF	TGTGCCAGCAGTTACGCAGGGGTCGGCTACACCTTC
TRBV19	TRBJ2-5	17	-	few	CASSIRTGGTKQETQYF	TGTGCCAGTAGCATCAGAACAGGCGGAACTAAACAAGAGACCCAGTACTTC
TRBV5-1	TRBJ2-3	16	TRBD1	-	CASSLGTGVVTDTQYF	TGCGCCAGCAGCTTGGGGACAGGGGTTGTCACAGATACGCAGTATTTT
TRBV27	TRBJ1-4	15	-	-	CASSFSGWGDEKLFF	TGTGCCAGCAGTTTCTCAGGGTGGGGGGATGAAAAACTGTTTTTT
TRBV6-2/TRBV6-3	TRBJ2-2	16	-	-	CASSHRVLMNTGELFF	TGTGCCAGCAGCCACAGGGTCCTGATGAACACCGGGGAGCTGTTTTTT
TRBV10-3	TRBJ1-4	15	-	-	CAISESSGFNEKLFF	TGTGCCATCAGTGAGTCGTCAGGGTTTAATGAAAAACTGTTTTTT